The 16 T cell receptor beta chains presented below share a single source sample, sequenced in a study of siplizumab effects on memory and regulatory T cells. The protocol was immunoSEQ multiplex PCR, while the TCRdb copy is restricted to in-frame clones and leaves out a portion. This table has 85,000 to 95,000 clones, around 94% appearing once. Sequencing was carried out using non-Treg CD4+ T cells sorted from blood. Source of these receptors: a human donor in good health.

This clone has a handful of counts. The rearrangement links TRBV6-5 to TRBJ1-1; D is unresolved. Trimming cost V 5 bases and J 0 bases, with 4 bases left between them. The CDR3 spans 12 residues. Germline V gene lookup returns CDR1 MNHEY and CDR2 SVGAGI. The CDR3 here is CASSQMNTEAFF. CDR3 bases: TGTGCCAGCAGTCAGATGAACACTGAAGCTTTCTTT.

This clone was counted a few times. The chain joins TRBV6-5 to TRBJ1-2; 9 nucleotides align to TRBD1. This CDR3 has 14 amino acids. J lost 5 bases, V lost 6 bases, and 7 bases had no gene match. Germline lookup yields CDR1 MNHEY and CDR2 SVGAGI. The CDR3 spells CASSPGQGEYGYTF. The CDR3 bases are TGTGCCAGCAGCCCGGGACAGGGCGAGTATGGCTACACCTTC.

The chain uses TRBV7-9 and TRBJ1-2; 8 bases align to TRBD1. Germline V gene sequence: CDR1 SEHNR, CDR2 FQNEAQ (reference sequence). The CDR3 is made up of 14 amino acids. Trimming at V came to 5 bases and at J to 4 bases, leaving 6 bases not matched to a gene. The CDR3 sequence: CASSEGQVGYGYTF. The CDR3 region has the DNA TGTGCCAGCAGCGAGGGACAGGTCGGCTATGGCTACACCTTC. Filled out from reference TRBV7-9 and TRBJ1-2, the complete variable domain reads DTGVSQNPRHKITKRGQNVTFRCDPISEHNRLYWYRQTLGQGPEFLTYFQNEAQLEKSRLLSDRFSAERPKGSFSTLEIQRTEQGDSAMYLCASSEGQVGYGYTFGSGTRLTVV.

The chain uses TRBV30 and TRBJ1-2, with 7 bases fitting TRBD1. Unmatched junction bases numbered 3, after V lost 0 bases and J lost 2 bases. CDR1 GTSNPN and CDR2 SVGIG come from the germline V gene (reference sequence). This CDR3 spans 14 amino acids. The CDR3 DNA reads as TGTGCCTGGAGTGTAAAGGGACAGAACTATGGCTACACCTTC. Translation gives CAWSVKGQNYGYTF.

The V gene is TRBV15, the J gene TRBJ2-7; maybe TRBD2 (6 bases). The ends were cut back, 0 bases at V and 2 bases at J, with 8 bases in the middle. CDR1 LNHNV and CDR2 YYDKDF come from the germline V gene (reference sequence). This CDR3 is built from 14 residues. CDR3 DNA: TGTGCCACCAGCAGAGAGGAGGGCGCCTACGAGCAGTACTTC. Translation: CATSREEGAYEQYF.

The CDR3 DNA reads as TGTCTGGGGGCAACTAATGAAAAACTGTTTTTT. It translates to CLGATNEKLFF. The chain joins TRBV30 to TRBJ1-4; D is possibly TRBD1 (5 bases). In germline, CDR1 is GTSNPN, CDR2 SVGIG (reference sequence). This CDR3 is 11 amino acids long.

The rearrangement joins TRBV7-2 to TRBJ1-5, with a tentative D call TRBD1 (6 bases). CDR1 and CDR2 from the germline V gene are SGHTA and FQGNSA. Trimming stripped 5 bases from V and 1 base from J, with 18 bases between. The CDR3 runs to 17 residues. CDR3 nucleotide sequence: TGTGCCAGCAGCCTCCGGTCGGGACATATAAGCAATCAGCCCCAGCATTTT. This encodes CASSLRSGHISNQPQHF.

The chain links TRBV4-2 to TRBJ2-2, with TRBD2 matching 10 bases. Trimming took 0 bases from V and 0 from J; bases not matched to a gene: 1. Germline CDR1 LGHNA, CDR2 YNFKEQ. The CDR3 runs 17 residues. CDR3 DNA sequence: TGTGCCAGCAGCCAAGAACTAGCGGGAACGAACACCGGGGAGCTGTTTTTT. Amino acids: CASSQELAGTNTGELFF.

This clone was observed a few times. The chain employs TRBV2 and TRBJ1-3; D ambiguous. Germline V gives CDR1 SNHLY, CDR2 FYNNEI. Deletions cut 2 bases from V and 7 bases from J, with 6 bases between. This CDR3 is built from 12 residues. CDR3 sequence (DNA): TGTGCCAGCAGTGAACAGAGCAACACCATATATTTT. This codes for CASSEQSNTIYF.

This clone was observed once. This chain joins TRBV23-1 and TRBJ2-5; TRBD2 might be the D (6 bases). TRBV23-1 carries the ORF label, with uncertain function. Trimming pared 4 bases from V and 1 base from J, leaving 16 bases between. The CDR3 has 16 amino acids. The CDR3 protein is CASSRSGRDPQETQYF. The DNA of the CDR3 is TGCGCCAGCAGTCGGAGCGGGCGTGACCCCCAAGAGACCCAGTACTTC.

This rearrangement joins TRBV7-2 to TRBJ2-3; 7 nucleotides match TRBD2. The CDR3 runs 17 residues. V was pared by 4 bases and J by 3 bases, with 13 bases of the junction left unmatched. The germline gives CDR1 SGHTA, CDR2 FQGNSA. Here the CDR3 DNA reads TGTGCCAGCAGCTCGCGGGGAGGGCAGGGCAATACAGATACGCAGTATTTT. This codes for CASSSRGGQGNTDTQYF.

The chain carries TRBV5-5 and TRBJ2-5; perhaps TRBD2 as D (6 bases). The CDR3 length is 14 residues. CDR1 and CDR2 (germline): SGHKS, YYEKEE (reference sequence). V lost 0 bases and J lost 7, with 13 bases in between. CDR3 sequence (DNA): TGTGCCAGCAGCTTGGACGTCAGGCGGGGGACCCAGTACTTC. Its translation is CASSLDVRRGTQYF. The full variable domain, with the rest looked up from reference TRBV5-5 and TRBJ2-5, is DAGVTQSPTHLIKTRGQQVTLRCSPISGHKSVSWYQQVLGQGPQFIFQYYEKEERGRGNFPDRFSARQFPNYSSELNVNALLLGDSALYLCASSLDVRRGTQYFGPGTRLLVL.

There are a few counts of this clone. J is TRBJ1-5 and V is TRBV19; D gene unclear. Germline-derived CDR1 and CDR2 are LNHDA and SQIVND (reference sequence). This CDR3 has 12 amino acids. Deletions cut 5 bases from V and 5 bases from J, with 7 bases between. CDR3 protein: CASSHTDQPQHF. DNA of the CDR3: TGTGCCAGTAGTCATACAGATCAGCCCCAGCATTTT. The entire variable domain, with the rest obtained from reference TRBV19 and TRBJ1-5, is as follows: DGGITQSPKYLFRKEGQNVTLSCEQNLNHDAMYWYRQDPGQGLRLIYYSQIVNDFQKGDIAEGYSVSREKKESFPLTVTSAQKNPTAFYLCASSHTDQPQHFGDGTRLSIL.

The CDR3 sequence is CASSVVGQGTGELFF. The CDR3 DNA sequence: TGTGCCAGCAGCGTAGTAGGACAAGGGACCGGGGAGCTGTTTTTT. V gene TRBV9 combines with J gene TRBJ2-2; a possible D gene is TRBD1 (5 bases). The CDR3 has 15 residues. CDR1 and CDR2 from the germline V gene are SGDLS and YYNGEE. V lost 0 bases to trimming and J lost 5 bases, with 11 bases between them. The full variable domain, its missing parts supplied by reference TRBV9 and TRBJ2-2, is DSGVTQTPKHLITATGQRVTLRCSPRSGDLSVYWYQQSLDQGLQFLIQYYNGEERAKGNILERFSAQQFPDLHSELNLSSLELGDSALYFCASSVVGQGTGELFFGEGSRLTVL.

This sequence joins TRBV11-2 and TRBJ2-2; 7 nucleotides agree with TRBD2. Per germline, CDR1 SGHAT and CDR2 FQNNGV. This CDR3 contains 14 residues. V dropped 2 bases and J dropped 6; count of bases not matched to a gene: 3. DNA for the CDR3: TGTGCCAGCAGCTTAAAGGGGAGGGCCGGGGAGCTGTTTTTT. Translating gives CASSLKGRAGELFF.

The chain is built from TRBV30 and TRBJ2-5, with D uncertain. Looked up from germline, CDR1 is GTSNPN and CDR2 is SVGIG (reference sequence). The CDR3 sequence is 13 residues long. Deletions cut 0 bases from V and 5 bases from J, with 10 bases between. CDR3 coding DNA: TGTGCCTGGAGTGTAGTTAGGCGGGAGACCCAGTACTTC. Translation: CAWSVVRRETQYF. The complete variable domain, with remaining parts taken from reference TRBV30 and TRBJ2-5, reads SQTIHQWPATLVQPVGSPLSLECTVEGTSNPNLYWYRQAAGRGLQLLFYSVGIGQISSEVPQNLSASRPQDRQFILSSKKLLLSDSGFYLCAWSVVRRETQYFGPGTRLLVL.